One and the same sample provided the 29 T cell receptor beta chains below, sequenced in a study of CD8 T cells in ankylosing spondylitis. TCRdb analysed the 5' RACE reads with MiXCR anew, one entry per CDR3 protein. Of over 20,000 distinct CDR3 sequences in the sample, around 16% were seen once. Sequenced: blood. The receptors were gathered from a male donor with ankylosing spondylitis or in good health (not recorded which).

The chain uses TRBV5-1 and TRBJ2-3; TRBD1 might be the D (6 bases). V was shortened by 0 bases and J by 2 bases, with 13 bases between the two germline ends. Germline values: CDR1 SGHRS, CDR2 YFSETQ. CDR3 length: 16 amino acids. Written as DNA, the CDR3 is TGCGCCAGCAGCTTGGTTTTGGGGGCGTCCACAGATACGCAGTATTTT. Translated: CASSLVLGASTDTQYF.

This clonotype appeared a few times. The rearrangement joins TRBV5-1 to TRBJ2-2, with no clear D. Germline V gives CDR1 SGHRS, CDR2 YFSETQ. The CDR3 runs to 12 residues. The germline V and J ends were trimmed by 0 bases and 7 bases, with 4 bases remaining between them. The CDR3 sequence is CASSLANGELFF. CDR3 DNA: TGCGCCAGCAGCTTGGCCAACGGGGAGCTGTTTTTT.

V is TRBV20-1 and J is TRBJ2-7; tentative D call: TRBD1 (5 bases). Trimming removed 2 bases from V and 5 bases from J, with 10 bases in between. CDR1 is DFQATT and CDR2 is SNEGSKA in the germline V gene (reference sequence). This CDR3 comprises 12 residues. The CDR3 loop is CSARKGSHEQYF. In nucleotides, the CDR3 is TGCAGTGCTAGAAAGGGGTCCCACGAGCAGTACTTC.

This clonotype was found many times. The chain recombines TRBV5-1 with TRBJ2-1; 7 bases agree with TRBD2. CDR1 is SGHRS, CDR2 YFSETQ, per germline. V lost 6 bases and J lost 9; bases outside the gene matches: 12. This CDR3 spans 14 amino acids. The CDR3 coding sequence is TGCGCCAGCACGTGGGGGACTAAGGGTGGTGAGCAGTTCTTC. Protein sequence: CASTWGTKGGEQFF.

The V call is TRBV18, the J call TRBJ2-5; 7 bases fit TRBD1. This CDR3 region has 13 residues. Germline lookup yields CDR1 KGHSH and CDR2 LQKENI. The V and J ends lost 6 bases and 5 bases, in that order; junction bases with no gene match: 6. The CDR3, as DNA: TGTGCCAGCTCGCCTACAGGGGTGGAGACCCAGTACTTC. This gives the protein CASSPTGVETQYF.

This clonotype was seen more than once but under ten times. V gene TRBV29-1 combines with J gene TRBJ2-1, with 14 bases that match TRBD2. Per the germline V gene, CDR1 is SQVTM and CDR2 is ANQGSEA. CDR3 length: 19 amino acids. The ends lost 1 base at V and 5 bases at J; junction bases unmatched: 13. CDR3 residues: CSVEGVTSGRALRNNEQFF. The CDR3 DNA is TGCAGCGTTGAAGGCGTGACTAGCGGGAGGGCCTTAAGAAACAATGAGCAGTTCTTC.

The sample holds a few counts of this clonotype. The rearrangement joins TRBV6-5 to TRBJ2-2; TRBD2 matches at 11 bases. J lost 4 bases, V lost 2 bases, and 3 bases had no gene match. Germline loops: CDR1 MNHEY, CDR2 SVGAGI. This CDR3 contains 16 residues. CDR3 coding DNA: TGTGCCAGCAGTTACAGGCTAGCGGGGGGCACCGGGGAGCTGTTTTTT. Translating it yields CASSYRLAGGTGELFF.

This clonotype has at least ten counts. V and J are TRBV12-3 or TRBV12-4 and TRBJ2-1, with no clear D. V dropped 5 bases and J dropped 6 bases, with 5 bases sitting between them. The CDR3 has 11 amino acids. The CDR3 is CASSPLNEQFF. Here the CDR3 DNA reads TGTGCCAGCAGTCCTCTCAATGAGCAGTTCTTC.

This clonotype turned up a few times. The chain recombines TRBV20-1 with TRBJ2-6; D ambiguous. V lost 5 bases, J lost 0 bases, and 11 bases lay in between. Germline assignment: CDR1 DFQATT and CDR2 SNEGSKA (reference sequence). CDR3 size: 15 residues. CDR3 loop: CSADGHLSGANVLTF. As DNA, the CDR3 is TGCAGTGCTGATGGGCACCTCTCTGGGGCCAACGTCCTGACTTTC.

This clonotype was seen once. This sequence joins TRBV5-5 and TRBJ2-1; maybe TRBD2 (6 bases). The germline V gene encodes CDR1 SGHKS and CDR2 YYEKEE (reference sequence). The germline V and J ends were trimmed by 4 bases and 3 bases, with 11 bases remaining between them. The CDR3 has 14 residues. Here the CDR3 reads CASSTGLRYNEQFF. In DNA, the CDR3 is TGTGCCAGCAGCACCGGACTACGCTACAATGAGCAGTTCTTC. Full variable domain (remainder filled in from reference TRBV5-5 and TRBJ2-1): DAGVTQSPTHLIKTRGQQVTLRCSPISGHKSVSWYQQVLGQGPQFIFQYYEKEERGRGNFPDRFSARQFPNYSSELNVNALLLGDSALYLCASSTGLRYNEQFFGPGTRLTVL.

This clonotype has ten or more counts. This chain links TRBV5-1 with TRBJ2-7, with D possibly being TRBD2 (5 bases). Trimming cost V 4 bases and J 2 bases, with 13 bases left between them. Germline CDR1 reads SGHRS; CDR2 reads YFSETQ. This CDR3 spans 14 amino acids. CDR3 sequence reads: CASSGTRQPYEQYF. The CDR3 DNA is TGCGCCAGCAGCGGAACTAGACAACCCTACGAGCAGTACTTC.

This clonotype was found many times. The chain has TRBV7-2 and TRBJ2-5, with D maybe TRBD2 (6 bases). Between the trimmed V and J ends, which lost 2 bases and 2 bases, there was a span of 15 bases. Germline V lookup: CDR1 SGHTA, CDR2 FQGNSA. The CDR3 is made up of 16 amino acids. The CDR3 sequence: CASSLIWGVRQETQYF. CDR3 nucleotides: TGTGCCAGCAGCTTAATCTGGGGGGTCCGGCAAGAGACCCAGTACTTC.

This clonotype turned up a few times. The CDR3 sequence is CASSLALSPYNEQFF. CDR3 coding DNA: TGTGCCAGCAGCTTAGCTTTGTCGCCCTACAATGAGCAGTTCTTC. The rearrangement links TRBV11-3 to TRBJ2-1; no firm D call. This CDR3 contains 15 residues. The ends were cut back, 1 base at V and 2 bases at J, with 9 bases in the middle. Per the germline V gene, CDR1 is SGHNT and CDR2 is YENEEA.

This clonotype was detected once. The chain recombines TRBV7-6 with TRBJ2-1, with 13 bases lining up with TRBD2. The CDR3 consists of 16 residues. J was trimmed by 5 bases and V by 4 bases; bases with no gene match: 5. The germline CDR1 and CDR2 sequences are SGHVS and FNYEAQ. CDR3 amino acids: CASSSPGLAGHNEQFF. DNA for the CDR3: TGTGCCAGCAGCTCCCCGGGACTAGCGGGACACAATGAGCAGTTCTTC.

This clonotype was observed a few times. The rearrangement links TRBV15 to TRBJ2-1; TRBD2 agrees at 9 bases. The V gene end was trimmed by 8 bases and the J gene end by 2 bases; junction bases not matched to a gene: 10. Germline V gene data show CDR1 as LNHNV and CDR2 as YYDKDF (reference sequence). The CDR3 length is 16 residues. The CDR3, as DNA: TGTGCCACCGCTAGTAGTGGCGGGGGGGCCTACAATGAGCAGTTCTTC. The encoded protein is CATASSGGGAYNEQFF.

This clonotype was seen ten or more times. The rearrangement links TRBV28 to TRBJ2-1, with D tentatively TRBD2 (5 bases). Trimming took off 6 bases at V and 10 bases at J, with 13 bases between the two ends. This CDR3 has 12 residues. From germline, CDR1 is MDHEN and CDR2 SYDVKM. CDR3 nucleotides: TGTGCCAGCAGCACTCCGGGGTACGAGCAGTTCTTC. Its translation: CASSTPGYEQFF.

By share, this clonotype ranks as medium-sized. This chain uses TRBV3-1 with TRBJ2-5, with TRBD2 as a possible D gene (5 bases). V lost 0 bases, J lost 2 bases, and 10 bases lay in between. The CDR3 covers 15 residues. Germline loops: CDR1 LGHDT, CDR2 YNNKEL (reference sequence). CDR3 nucleotide sequence: TGTGCCAGCAGCCAAGATTTGAGGGCTCAAGAGACCCAGTACTTC. It yields the protein CASSQDLRAQETQYF.

This chain joins TRBV29-1 and TRBJ2-2, with 7 bases that match TRBD1. V trimming: 7 bases; J trimming: 4 bases; junction bases outside the gene matches: 6. CDR3 length equals 13 residues. CDR1 is SQVTM, CDR2 ANQGSEA, per germline. The CDR3 region is CSAGQAGTGELFF. DNA of the CDR3: TGCAGCGCAGGACAGGCGGGCACCGGGGAGCTGTTTTTT.

As to this clonotype: Possible read error: a much larger clone is one base away. This chain joins TRBV28 and TRBJ1-4, with D possibly matching TRBD1 (5 bases). The CDR3 covers 13 residues. The germline CDR1 and CDR2 sequences are MDHEN and SYDVKM. The CDR3 here is CTSTWGTNEKLFF. For the CDR3, the DNA is TGTACCAGCACCTGGGGCACTAATGAAAAACTGTTTTTT.

This sequence joins TRBV6-5 and TRBJ2-5; tentatively, D is TRBD1 or TRBD2 (5 bases each). CDR1 and CDR2 from the germline V gene are MNHEY and SVGAGI. CDR3 length equals 15 residues. Trimming removed 5 bases at V and 4 bases at J, with 17 bases between. The CDR3: CASSAGTQRTETQYF. The CDR3 nucleotides read TGTGCCAGCAGTGCCGGGACCCAGAGGACAGAGACCCAGTACTTC.

At least ten counts were recorded for this clonotype. The V gene is TRBV5-1, the J gene TRBJ2-5; 9 bases fit TRBD2. Germline CDR1 reads SGHRS; CDR2 reads YFSETQ. The J segment lost 4 bases and the V segment lost 4 bases, leaving 8 bases of the junction unmatched. The CDR3 extends over 15 amino acids. In DNA, the CDR3 is TGCGCCAGCAGCAAAAAGCGGGAGGTCGGAGAGACCCAGTACTTC. Translated: CASSKKREVGETQYF. The variable domain in full, with the rest retrieved from reference TRBV5-1 and TRBJ2-5, is KAGVTQTPRYLIKTRGQQVTLSCSPISGHRSVSWYQQTPGQGLQFLFEYFSETQRNKGNFPGRFSGRQFSNSRSEMNVSTLELGDSALYLCASSKKREVGETQYFGPGTRLLVL.

The chain combines TRBV18 with TRBJ1-1; 7 bases are a match to TRBD1. With 4 bases clipped from V and 3 bases from J, the junction kept 5 bases outside the gene matches. The CDR3 is made up of 14 amino acids. The germline CDR1 and CDR2 sequences are KGHSH and LQKENI. The CDR3 DNA reads as TGTGCCAGCTCACAGGTTGACAGGGACACTGAAGCTTTCTTT. Residues: CASSQVDRDTEAFF.

The chain links TRBV9 to TRBJ2-1; D remains ambiguous. Trimming removed 0 bases from V and 7 bases from J, with 5 bases in between. CDR1 is SGDLS, CDR2 YYNGEE, per germline. CDR3 length: 12 residues. CDR3 nucleotide sequence: TGTGCCAGCAGCGTAGTGCGAAATGAGCAGTTCTTC. As protein: CASSVVRNEQFF.

V and J are TRBV12-3 or TRBV12-4 and TRBJ2-2; 7 bases fit TRBD2. J was trimmed by 5 bases and V by 6 bases; bases with no gene match: 9. CDR3 length: 15 residues. The CDR3 nucleotides read TGTGCCAGCAGGGCTGGGGGAGGGCGGACCGGGGAGCTGTTTTTT. Protein: CASRAGGGRTGELFF.

This clonotype came up once. The chain uses TRBV29-1 and TRBJ2-1; D may be TRBD2 (6 bases). The ends were cut back, 4 bases at V and 7 bases at J, with 20 bases in the middle. From germline, CDR1 is SQVTM and CDR2 ANQGSEA. The CDR3 spans 15 residues. The CDR3 loop reads CSVGGGGSLENEQFF. In DNA, the CDR3 is TGCAGCGTTGGGGGAGGAGGGTCGTTGGAAAATGAGCAGTTCTTC.

This clonotype showed up many times. The chain employs TRBV7-2 and TRBJ1-5, with D hard to call. The CDR3 is 13 amino acids. The V and J ends lost 5 bases and 7 bases respectively, with 12 bases between them. Germline assignment: CDR1 SGHTA and CDR2 FQGNSA. The CDR3 coding sequence is TGTGCCAGCAGCCCTGCCGGCGCGCAGCCCCAGCATTTT. Its protein product is CASSPAGAQPQHF.

This clonotype came up many times. The chain has TRBV20-1 and TRBJ2-5; TRBD1 agrees at 7 bases. CDR1 is DFQATT and CDR2 is SNEGSKA in the germline V gene (reference sequence). Trimming cost V 3 bases and J 4 bases; bases outside gene matches: 5. The CDR3 spans 13 residues. The chain's CDR3 is CSARWSGGETQYF. The CDR3 DNA is TGCAGTGCTAGGTGGTCAGGGGGAGAGACCCAGTACTTC.

The chain recombines TRBV27 with TRBJ2-1; 14 bases are shared with TRBD2. CDR3 length equals 16 residues. CDR1 is MNHEY, CDR2 SMNVEV, per germline (reference sequence). The V and J ends lost 5 bases and 4 bases, in that order; junction bases with no gene match: 4. CDR3 in amino acids: CASSPGTSGRYNEQFF. The CDR3 bases are TGTGCCAGCAGTCCCGGGACTAGCGGGAGATACAATGAGCAGTTCTTC.

This chain joins TRBV30 and TRBJ2-5, with D possibly being TRBD1 (5 bases). There are 15 residues in the CDR3. V was pared by 3 bases and J by 2 bases, with 16 bases between. Germline loops: CDR1 GTSNPN, CDR2 SVGIG (reference sequence). This CDR3 reads CAWRDTRTFQETQYF. DNA of the CDR3: TGTGCCTGGAGGGACACCCGCACCTTTCAAGAGACCCAGTACTTC.